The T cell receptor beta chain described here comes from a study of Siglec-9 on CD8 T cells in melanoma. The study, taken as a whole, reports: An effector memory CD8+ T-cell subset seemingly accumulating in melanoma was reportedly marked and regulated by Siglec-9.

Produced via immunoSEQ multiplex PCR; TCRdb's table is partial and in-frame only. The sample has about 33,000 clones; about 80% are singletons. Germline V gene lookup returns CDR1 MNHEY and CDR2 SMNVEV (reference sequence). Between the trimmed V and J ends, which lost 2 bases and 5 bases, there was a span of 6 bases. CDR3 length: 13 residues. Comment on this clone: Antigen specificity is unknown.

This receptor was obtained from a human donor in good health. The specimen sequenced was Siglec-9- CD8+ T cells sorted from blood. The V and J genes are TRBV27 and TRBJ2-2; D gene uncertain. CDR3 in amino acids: CASSLTGTGELFF. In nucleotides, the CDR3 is TGTGCCAGCAGTTTAACCGGTACCGGGGAGCTGTTTTTT.